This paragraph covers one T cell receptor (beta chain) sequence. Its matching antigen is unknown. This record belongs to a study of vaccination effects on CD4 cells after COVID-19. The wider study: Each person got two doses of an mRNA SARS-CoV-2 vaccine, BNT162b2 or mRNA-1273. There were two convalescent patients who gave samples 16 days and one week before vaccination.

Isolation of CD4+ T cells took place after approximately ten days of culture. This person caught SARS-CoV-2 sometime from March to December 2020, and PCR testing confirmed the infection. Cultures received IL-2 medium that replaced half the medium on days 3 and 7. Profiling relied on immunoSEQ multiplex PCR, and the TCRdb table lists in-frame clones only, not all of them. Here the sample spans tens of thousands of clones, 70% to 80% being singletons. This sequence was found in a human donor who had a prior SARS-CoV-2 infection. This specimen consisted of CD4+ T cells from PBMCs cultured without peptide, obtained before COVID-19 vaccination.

The CDR3 here is CASSFTSGSTDTQYF. The DNA for the CDR3 is TGTGCCAGCAGTTTCACTAGCGGGAGCACAGATACGCAGTATTTT. This rearrangement joins TRBV6-2 or TRBV6-3 to TRBJ2-3; 9 positions match TRBD2. This CDR3 spans 15 amino acids. Germline V gene lookup returns CDR1 MNHEY and CDR2 SVGEGT. V was clipped by 4 bases and J by 0 bases; unmatched bases: 2.